This T cell receptor beta chain stems from a study of fetal regulatory T cell absence and autoimmunity. Study details: Without clinical diabetes, IPEX patients showed exocrine pancreas autoimmunity. Regarding the study as a whole: The oligoclonal enrichment was interpreted as supporting antigen-driven pancreatic autoimmunity before birth in IPEX syndrome. Broadly similar TRB gene family usage was seen in pancreas and cord blood. Pancreas TCRs were oligoclonally enriched versus cord blood, some clones over 85-fold.

CDR3 length: 19 residues. The V segment lost 4 bases and the J segment 2 bases; nucleotides outside the gene matches: 15. From germline, CDR1 is PRHDT and CDR2 FYEKMQ (reference sequence). The protocol was immunoSEQ multiplex PCR, while the TCRdb copy is restricted to in-frame clones and leaves out a portion. The table lists about 95,000 clones, less than 80% of them singletons. Of note for this clone: Its cognate antigen is unknown.

This TCR derives from a male donor with IPEX syndrome. The chain has TRBV13 and TRBJ2-1; 9 bases match TRBD2. Specimen: pancreas tissue. CDR3 sequence: CASSYVAGVLSSTYNEQFF. The CDR3 nucleotides read TGTGCCAGCAGCTACGTAGCGGGGGTCCTTTCTTCCACCTACAATGAGCAGTTCTTC.